This T cell receptor (beta chain) was sequenced in a study of blood T cell repertoires in COVID-19. In the study overall: Collection of acute and convalescent COVID-19 samples took place in the United States, Italy and Spain. PBMCs, B-cell-depleted T cells, or T cells provided the cDNA or gDNA that made up the material.

CDR1 is SGHNT, CDR2 YYREEE, per germline (reference sequence). V was pared by 2 bases and J by 5 bases, with 16 bases of the junction left unmatched. This CDR3 is built from 18 residues. Original methodology: Reference gene primer amplification gave nucleated cell count estimates. This table comes from immunoSEQ multiplex PCR, and its TCRdb copy is limited to in-frame clones, with some not included. The DNA was the basis for D and trimming; V, J and clone size are from that table. The sample lists about 50,000 clones, over 75% occurring once. Sequenced sample: peripheral blood. This TCR was recovered from a human donor with active COVID-19. The donor label of this sample is uncertain. The chain is built from TRBV5-4 and TRBJ2-3; 8 bases map to TRBD2. The CDR3 loop reads CASSLRFSGSRIGDTQYF. CDR3 coding DNA: TGTGCCAGCAGCTTAAGATTCAGCGGGAGTCGAATAGGAGATACGCAGTATTTT.